This T cell receptor (beta chain) stems from a study of regulatory T cells in long-lasting Graves disease. As to time point: newly diagnosed GD, antithyroid drugs for less than 3 months. Scientists built the TCR library using RNA that was extracted from PBMCs. Construction of the TCR beta libraries employed iRepertoire HTBI primers in conjunction with Arm-PCR of CDR3 regions. One entry per CDR3 protein, called by TCRdb with MiXCR from the multiplex PCR reads. The table lists some 230,000 distinct CDR3 sequences, approximately 20% of them singletons. Germline V CDR1 and CDR2: ENHRY, SYGVKD. Trimming pared 4 bases from V and 5 bases from J, leaving 11 bases between. This CDR3 comprises 13 residues. This clonotype was detected ten times or more.

The sequence came from a female donor with Graves disease. The sample in question was peripheral blood mononuclear cells (PBMCs), obtained at new diagnosis, from a patient treated with antithyroid drugs. The chain is built from TRBV10-3 and TRBJ2-5; D not resolved. The CDR3 protein is CAISGSVGETQYF. For the CDR3, the DNA is TGTGCCATCAGTGGGAGCGTGGGCGAGACCCAGTACTTC.